The clone carrying this TCR beta chain was observed once. Its antigen is undetermined. This CDR3 comprises 15 residues. Germline CDR1 MRHNA, CDR2 SNTAGT. V shed 4 bases and J shed 4 bases, with 16 bases lying between them. Unstimulated regulatory T cells (CD4+CD25+CD127-), CD4+CD25- non-regulatory cells, CD4 and CD8 cells were FACS-sorted from thawed PBMCs. Some clones are missing from TCRdb's copy, which holds only in-frame ones; the method was immunoSEQ multiplex PCR. The data hold some 250,000 clones, with roughly 80% observed a single time. The sample originates from a study of Tregs in tolerant kidney transplant recipients. Whole-study findings and limits: Tregs expanded with activated donor B cells seemed most donor-specific. Biological reproducibility was not directly addressed, but technical replication error appeared minimal.

The sequencing sample was made of CD4+ T cells from blood. The sequence derives from a human donor in good health. This chain links TRBV6-4 with TRBJ1-2, with D possibly matching TRBD1 (6 bases). DNA of the CDR3: TGTGCCAGCAGTGCCACAGGGCTGGGGTTCTATGGCTACACCTTC. Translating gives CASSATGLGFYGYTF.